These 21 T cell receptor beta chains came from one sample sequenced in a study of tumor-infiltrating lymphocytes in primary liver carcinoma. The study co-extracted DNA and RNA from approximately 20-30 mg of unsorted bulk tissue. TCR beta cDNA was reverse-transcribed from 500 to 550 ng of total RNA. The reaction used a constant-region primer and ProtoScript II reverse transcriptase. The TCR beta library was amplified through three nested multiplex PCR rounds in a modified ARM-PCR procedure. A C-beta reverse primer was combined with TRBV1-TRBV30 forward primers in the first two PCR rounds, and each round had ten to eleven cycles. From the multiplex PCR reads, TCRdb called clonotypes with MiXCR, one entry per CDR3 protein. The sample includes more than 95,000 distinct CDR3 sequences, 55% to 75% seen only once; the top ten take approximately 8%. Input material: liver tumor tissue from sampling region 3. Subset given: tumor region T3, left-lateral pole. These receptor sequences come from a woman in her sixties with primary liver carcinoma and hepatitis B virus infection.

This clonotype has a count of ten or more. V is TRBV5-4 and J is TRBJ2-2; D remains unclear. Germline CDR1 and CDR2: SGHNT and YYREEE (reference sequence). CDR3 length: 13 residues. Trimming shortened V by 0 bases and J by 6 bases, and 6 bases separated the two germline ends. This chain's CDR3 is CASSLEVAGELFF. CDR3 nucleotides: TGTGCCAGCAGCTTGGAAGTAGCCGGGGAGCTGTTTTTT.

Regarding this clonotype: One junction end disagrees with the germline gene, perhaps due to a read error. The V gene is TRBV29-1, the J gene TRBJ1-1; D is unresolved. Germline CDR1 is SQVTM and CDR2 is ANQGSEA. The CDR3 loop spans 13 amino acids. The CDR3 is CSVEYDRNPEAFF. The CDR3 DNA reads as TGCAGCGTCGAATACGATAGGAACCCTGAAGCTTTCTTT.

A note on this clonotype: Just one base apart from a much larger clone, this may be a read error. The chain is built from TRBV10-3 and TRBJ1-4; 9 nucleotides align to TRBD1. Germline-derived CDR1 and CDR2 are ENHRY and SYGVKD. CDR3 length: 17 amino acids. The V gene end was trimmed by 8 bases and the J gene end by 3 bases; junction bases not matched to a gene: 13. The CDR3 is CAIGPGQGSEANEKLFF. The CDR3 nucleotides read TGTGCCATCGGGCCGGGACAGGGCTCCGAAGCTAATGAAAAACTGTTTTTT.

Turning to this clonotype: It may be a read error: a sequence one base away is much more abundant. This chain uses TRBV5-1 with TRBJ2-5; D possibly corresponds to TRBD2 (5 bases). The CDR3 is 14 amino acids. Germline lookup yields CDR1 SGHRS and CDR2 YFSETQ. Written as DNA, the CDR3 is TGCGCCAGCAGCATACCGGGATTTCAAGAGATCCAGTACTTC. Translated: CASSIPGFQEIQYF.

This clonotype was detected many times. The chain recombines TRBV6-2 or TRBV6-3 with TRBJ2-6; the D is unclear. The CDR3 loop spans 15 amino acids. Germline-derived CDR1 and CDR2 are MNHEY and SVGEGT. V was trimmed by 5 bases and J by 1 base, leaving 9 bases between them. The CDR3, as DNA: TGTGCCAGCAGTCCTCTCGGTTCTGGGGCCAACGTCCTGACTTTC. Translated, it gives CASSPLGSGANVLTF.

A word on this clonotype: The final CDR3 position lacks the conserved phenylalanine or tryptophan, pointing to a likely read error. It is unclear where the CDR3 begins or ends on the DNA, so no DNA is shown, and the CDR3 is as TCRdb lists it. The chain links TRBV29-1 to TRBJ2-3; TRBD2, the table's D call, was not compared with the DNA. Inclusive of both ends, the CDR3 amounts to 11 amino acids. The V gene's germline CDR1 is SQVTM and CDR2 ANQGSEA. The CDR3 loop is CSVTDGEGVYV.

The chain carries TRBV7-9 and TRBJ2-1; D is unclear. V was cut by 2 bases and J by 7 bases, with 18 bases left in between. The germline gives CDR1 SEHNR, CDR2 FQNEAQ (reference sequence). The CDR3 has 16 amino acids. The CDR3 DNA reads as TGTGCCAGCAGCTTATCCCACGTCGGGCCGTGGAATGAGCAGTTCTTC. Protein sequence: CASSLSHVGPWNEQFF.

This clonotype was seen only a few times. The V and J genes are TRBV24-1 and TRBJ1-2; D is ambiguous. This CDR3 is 10 amino acids long. The V and J ends lost 12 bases and 4 bases respectively, with 8 bases between them. CDR1 and CDR2 (germline): KGHDR, SFDVKD. CDR3 sequence reads: CAPAPYGYTF. The DNA for the CDR3 is TGTGCCCCAGCTCCCTATGGCTACACCTTC.

The rearrangement joins TRBV29-1 to TRBJ1-4, with unresolved D. CDR1 and CDR2 (germline): SQVTM, ANQGSEA. Trimming cost V 7 bases and J 14 bases, with 17 bases left between them. The CDR3 is 11 residues long. CDR3 DNA: TGCAGCGGCCTTTTTTCCGAAGAGCTGTTTTTT. Protein product: CSGLFSEELFF.

The chain uses TRBV5-4 and TRBJ1-5, with a tentative D call TRBD1 (5 bases). With 6 bases removed from V and 5 bases from J, the gap between germline ends came to 12 bases. The CDR3 runs 13 residues. Germline V gives CDR1 SGHNT, CDR2 YYREEE (reference sequence). The CDR3 DNA reads as TGTGCCAGCATCATTGACAGAGATCAGCCCCAGCATTTT. It yields the protein CASIIDRDQPQHF. Drawing the rest from reference TRBV5-4 and TRBJ1-5, the complete variable domain is ETGVTQSPTHLIKTRGQQVTLRCSSQSGHNTVSWYQQALGQGPQFIFQYYREEENGRGNFPPRFSGLQFPNYSSELNVNALELDDSALYLCASIIDRDQPQHFGDGTRLSIL.

This chain connects TRBV28 to TRBJ2-1, with TRBD2 identical over 11 bases. This CDR3 is built from 18 residues. The trim removed 4 bases at V and 1 base at J, leaving 9 bases unmatched. Germline loops: CDR1 MDHEN, CDR2 SYDVKM. CDR3 amino acids: CASSSLAGGTGSYNEQFF. Here the CDR3 DNA reads TGTGCCAGCAGTTCATTAGCGGGAGGGACTGGTTCCTACAATGAGCAGTTCTTC.

The gene calls are TRBV11-2 and TRBJ2-2; TRBD2 is a possible D gene (6 bases). Germline CDR1 and CDR2: SGHAT and FQNNGV. CDR3 length: 17 residues. V lost 6 bases and J lost 6, with 23 bases in between. CDR3 residues: CASSFNRASVDAGELFF. CDR3 bases: TGTGCCAGCAGTTTTAATAGGGCTAGCGTGGACGCCGGGGAGCTGTTTTTT. Full variable domain (missing parts from reference TRBV11-2 and TRBJ2-2): EAGVAQSPRYKIIEKRQSVAFWCNPISGHATLYWYQQILGQGPKLLIQFQNNGVVDDSQLPKDRFSAERLKGVDSTLKIQPAKLEDSAVYLCASSFNRASVDAGELFFGEGSRLTVL.

The rearrangement links TRBV11-1 to TRBJ2-2; 9 bases match TRBD2. Trimming removed 5 bases from V and 5 bases from J; junction bases left unmatched: 6. Germline loops: CDR1 SGHAT, CDR2 FQDESV (reference sequence). The CDR3 spans 15 residues. The CDR3 sequence is CASSPLAGKTGELFF. In DNA form, the CDR3 reads TGTGCCAGCAGCCCTCTAGCGGGGAAGACCGGGGAGCTGTTTTTT. The full variable domain, rest sourced from reference TRBV11-1 and TRBJ2-2, is EAEVAQSPRYKITEKSQAVAFWCDPISGHATLYWYRQILGQGPELLVQFQDESVVDDSQLPKDRFSAERLKGVDSTLKIQPAELGDSAMYLCASSPLAGKTGELFFGEGSRLTVL.

In DNA form, the CDR3 reads TGCGCCAGCAGCCCATTAGGGGGCGATGAGCAGTTCTTC. It encodes CASSPLGGDEQFF. The chain joins TRBV5-1 to TRBJ2-1; 7 positions agree with TRBD1. V gave up 4 bases and J gave up 8 bases; unmatched junction bases: 6. Germline loops: CDR1 SGHRS, CDR2 YFSETQ. CDR3 length: 13 amino acids.

With respect to this clonotype: A much larger clone lies a single base off, so this may be a read error. The chain joins TRBV10-2 to TRBJ2-1; 12 bases line up with TRBD2. This CDR3 contains 15 residues. Per germline, CDR1 WSHSY and CDR2 SAAADI. Trimming at V came to 6 bases and at J to 10 bases, leaving 10 bases not matched to a gene. CDR3 amino acids: CASREPGLAGKEQFF. For the CDR3, the DNA is TGCGCCAGCAGGGAGCCGGGACTAGCGGGCAAGGAGCAGTTCTTC.

Ten or more counts support this clonotype. The chain carries TRBV29-1 and TRBJ2-1, with 9 positions matching TRBD2. The CDR3 totals 14 residues. The ends lost 2 bases at V and 6 bases at J; junction bases unmatched: 5. The germline V gene encodes CDR1 SQVTM and CDR2 ANQGSEA. DNA for the CDR3: TGCAGCGTTGAATCTAGCGGGGCCCCCAATGAGCAGTTCTTC. Protein: CSVESSGAPNEQFF.

This rearrangement joins TRBV11-1 to TRBJ2-5, with D tentatively TRBD1 (5 bases). CDR3 length: 15 amino acids. The germline CDR1 and CDR2 sequences are SGHAT and FQDESV (reference sequence). V was trimmed by 3 bases and J by 6 bases, leaving 17 bases between them. CDR3 amino acids: CASSLSVQVRKTQYF. The CDR3 DNA follows: TGTGCCAGCAGCTTGAGTGTACAGGTTAGAAAGACCCAGTACTTC.

Of note for this clonotype: At one boundary the junction diverges from the germline segment, which might be a read error. V and J are TRBV4-2 and TRBJ2-7, with TRBD1 matching 9 bases. The CDR3 consists of 14 residues. Looked up from germline, CDR1 is LGHNA and CDR2 is YNFKEQ. DNA of the CDR3: TGTGCCGGCAACCAGGGACAGGGTGACTACGAGCAGCACTTC. Protein product: CAGNQGQGDYEQHF.

The V and J genes are TRBV11-2 and TRBJ2-2; D is uncertain. V was clipped by 5 bases and J by 5 bases, with 18 bases between them. Germline V gene sequence: CDR1 SGHAT, CDR2 FQNNGV. The length of the CDR3 is 16 residues. The CDR3, as DNA: TGTGCCAGCAGCCCACATCAGCACGGACCGACCGGGGAGCTGTTTTTT. Protein product: CASSPHQHGPTGELFF.

This clonotype was seen many times. The rearrangement joins TRBV6-1 to TRBJ2-7, with TRBD2 as a possible D gene (7 bases). Germline V gene sequence: CDR1 MNHNS, CDR2 SASEGT. CDR3 length equals 20 residues. V lost 0 bases and J lost 3, with 27 bases in between. The CDR3 DNA reads as TGTGCCAGCAGTGAAGCCGCTGGCCGGGGGGCTAGTCTGGGCCGCTACGAGCAGTACTTC. Protein sequence: CASSEAAGRGASLGRYEQYF.

Of note for this clonotype: A much more abundant neighbour one base away suggests this may be a read error. The chain uses TRBV25-1 and TRBJ2-5; D possibly corresponds to TRBD2 (5 bases). The germline CDR1 and CDR2 sequences are MGHDK and SYGVNS. The CDR3 sequence is 14 residues long. The V and J ends lost 8 bases and 5 bases respectively, with 18 bases between them. CDR3 protein: CASCGGGRFETQYF. CDR3 nucleotide sequence: TGTGCCAGCTGTGGTGGCGGGCGCTTCGAGACCCAGTACTTC.